This T cell receptor beta chain was recovered during a study of blood T cell repertoires in COVID-19. In the study overall: Nucleic acid was either cDNA or gDNA, and it came from T cells, B-cell-depleted T cells, or PBMCs.

The CDR3 is made up of 14 amino acids. The V end lost 0 bases, the J end lost 6 bases, and 12 bases lay between the germline ends. Germline lookup yields CDR1 SGHRS and CDR2 YFSETQ. Method: immunoSEQ multiplex PCR; TCRdb's copy keeps in-frame clones and lacks some. The sample holds fewer than 400,000 clones; roughly 90% are singletons and the top ten take around 18%. The study counted Cohort 3 donors as recovered given two negative PCRs, clearance, or symptom resolution. The chain links TRBV5-1 to TRBJ1-2; D remains unclear. Sample: PBMCs or T cells enriched from blood (not recorded which). The sequence was collected from a woman aged 30 to 39 who had recovered from COVID-19. DNA for the CDR3: TGCGCCAGCAGCTTGGTGCCGATTACTAATGGCTACACCTTC. This gives the protein CASSLVPITNGYTF.